The 31 T cell receptor beta chains below all came from one sample that was sequenced in a study of blood T cells in healthy people across ages. Sample-barcoded 5' priming and a J-beta primer mix drove a second PCR of about 6 to 12 cycles. Using its own MiXCR run on the 5' RACE reads, TCRdb lists one record per CDR3 protein. This table holds about 1.6 million distinct CDR3 sequences, almost 35% found once. The sequenced sample was blood. The source is a woman aged 25 to 39 in good health.

In this sample, this clonotype turned up a few times. The rearrangement links TRBV12-3 or TRBV12-4 to TRBJ1-2; the D gene is possibly TRBD1 (6 bases). V was clipped by 7 bases and J by 8 bases, with 20 bases between them. This CDR3 comprises 14 residues. The CDR3 bases are TGTGCCAGCACCCTCTTACAGGGTGACCGCGGCTACACCTTC. Encoded protein: CASTLLQGDRGYTF.

This sequence joins TRBV25-1 and TRBJ2-1; 14 nucleotides agree with TRBD2. Germline assignment: CDR1 MGHDK and CDR2 SYGVNS. The CDR3 sequence is 18 residues long. Losses at the gene ends were 6 bases for V and 1 base for J; bases not matched to a gene: 8. The CDR3, as DNA: TGTGCCAGCAGCGGAGGACTAGCGGGGGGATGGTCCTACAATGAGCAGTTCTTC. This sequence encodes CASSGGLAGGWSYNEQFF. Full variable domain (remainder filled in from reference TRBV25-1 and TRBJ2-1): EADIYQTPRYLVIGTGKKITLECSQTMGHDKMYWYQQDPGMELHLIHYSYGVNSTEKGDLSSESTVSRIRTEHFPLTLESARPSHTSQYLCASSGGLAGGWSYNEQFFGPGTRLTVL.

In this sample, this clonotype turned up many times. V and J are TRBV5-1 and TRBJ2-7; D is perhaps TRBD2 (6 bases). From germline, CDR1 is SGHRS and CDR2 YFSETQ. There are 14 residues in the CDR3. Trimming removed 7 bases at V and 1 base at J, with 15 bases between. CDR3 residues: CASGTGGNSYEQYF. The CDR3 coding sequence is TGCGCCAGCGGTACGGGCGGGAATTCCTACGAGCAGTACTTC.

The rearrangement joins TRBV21-1 to TRBJ2-5; TRBD1 is the table's D call, not checked against the DNA. TRBV21-1 is an annotated pseudogene. CDR3 length: 15 amino acids. Here the CDR3 reads CASSKVRGPEETQYF. In DNA, the CDR3 is TGTGCCAGCAGCAAAGTAAGGGGGCCAGAAGAGACCCAGTACTTC.

The chain uses TRBV20-1 and TRBJ2-5; maybe TRBD2 (7 bases). This CDR3 comprises 17 residues. Trimming left V 5 bases short and J 2 bases short, with 24 bases between. From germline, CDR1 is DFQATT and CDR2 SNEGSKA (reference sequence). Here the CDR3 reads CSAPTVGGGGPQETQYF. The CDR3 DNA follows: TGCAGTGCTCCCACTGTAGGAGGGGGGGGTCCTCAAGAGACCCAGTACTTC.

This clonotype has a handful of counts. The chain uses TRBV14 and TRBJ2-1; perhaps TRBD2 as D (6 bases). Trimming took 3 bases from V and 15 from J, leaving 15 bases between them. The CDR3 has 12 amino acids. Germline V gives CDR1 SGHDN, CDR2 FVKESK. CDR3 in amino acids: CASSQASARTFF. Here the CDR3 DNA reads TGTGCCAGCAGCCAGGCTAGCGCACGTACGTTCTTC.

In its sample, this clonotype was seen a few times. The V call is TRBV29-1, the J call TRBJ2-1, with 12 positions matching TRBD2. Germline V gene sequence: CDR1 SQVTM, CDR2 ANQGSEA. CDR3 length: 15 amino acids. The V gene end was trimmed by 7 bases and the J gene end by 8 bases; junction bases not matched to a gene: 12. The CDR3 loop is CSAPSGGALRDEQFF. The CDR3 coding sequence is TGCAGCGCTCCTAGCGGGGGGGCCCTTCGCGATGAGCAGTTCTTC.

This clonotype was observed a few times. V is TRBV20-1 and J is TRBJ2-5, with D maybe TRBD2 (5 bases). This CDR3 is 13 amino acids long. Germline V CDR1 and CDR2: DFQATT, SNEGSKA (reference sequence). V was pared by 8 bases and J by 1 base, with 14 bases between. The CDR3 nucleotides are TGCAGTATCTCCGGAGGAATCCAAGAGACCCAGTACTTC. This sequence encodes CSISGGIQETQYF.

The chain is built from TRBV12-3 or TRBV12-4 and TRBJ2-7; maybe TRBD2 (6 bases). Trimming pared 1 base from V and 4 bases from J, leaving 14 bases between. There are 15 residues in the CDR3. CDR3 in amino acids: CASSLGGVTPYEQYF. The CDR3 region has the DNA TGTGCCAGCAGTTTAGGGGGGGTCACCCCTTACGAGCAGTACTTC.

This chain joins TRBV25-1 and TRBJ1-6; perhaps TRBD1 as D (5 bases). The germline CDR1 and CDR2 sequences are MGHDK and SYGVNS. Deletions cut 6 bases from V and 10 bases from J, with 7 bases between. The CDR3 has 11 residues. CDR3 in amino acids: CASRGGSPLHF. CDR3 bases: TGTGCCAGCAGGGGGGGATCACCCCTCCACTTT.

The chain uses TRBV4-1 and TRBJ2-5; D remains ambiguous. V dropped 0 bases and J dropped 5 bases, with 16 bases sitting between them. CDR3 length: 16 amino acids. Looked up from germline, CDR1 is MGHRA and CDR2 is YSYEKL. The CDR3 region is CASSQDPGELSETQYF. The CDR3 DNA is TGCGCCAGCAGCCAAGATCCAGGAGAGCTTTCGGAGACCCAGTACTTC.

V gene TRBV7-3 combines with J gene TRBJ2-1, with 7 bases that match TRBD2. The V and J ends lost 0 bases and 2 bases, in that order; junction bases with no gene match: 4. The germline V gene has CDR1 SGHTA and CDR2 FQGTGA. CDR3 size: 16 residues. Written as DNA, the CDR3 is TGTGCCAGCAGCTTAACTAGCGGGCCGCCCTACAATGAGCAGTTCTTC. This gives the protein CASSLTSGPPYNEQFF.

The V gene is TRBV9, the J gene TRBJ1-2; the match to TRBD1 covers 10 bases. This CDR3 comprises 15 residues. Germline V gene lookup returns CDR1 SGDLS and CDR2 YYNGEE. The V and J ends lost 3 bases and 7 bases, in that order; junction bases with no gene match: 9. This CDR3 reads CASSGPGTGDVGYTF. The CDR3 coding sequence is TGTGCCAGCAGCGGACCCGGGACAGGGGATGTTGGCTACACCTTC.

The rearrangement links TRBV2 to TRBJ1-1; D gene uncertain. Trimming removed 0 bases at V and 4 bases at J, with 12 bases between. Per the germline V gene, CDR1 is SNHLY and CDR2 is FYNNEI. The CDR3 is 15 amino acids. The CDR3 protein is CASSEAPYRATEAFF. In DNA, the CDR3 is TGTGCCAGCAGTGAAGCGCCTTATAGGGCCACTGAAGCTTTCTTT.

V gene TRBV18 combines with J gene TRBJ1-4, with D tentatively TRBD1 (6 bases). CDR1 and CDR2 (germline): KGHSH, LQKENI. The V and J ends lost 9 bases and 1 base respectively, with 15 bases between them. The CDR3 loop spans 15 amino acids. CDR3 in amino acids: CASQRQQGTNEKLFF. For the CDR3, the DNA is TGTGCCAGTCAACGGCAACAGGGAACTAATGAAAAACTGTTTTTT. The full variable domain, its missing parts supplied by reference TRBV18 and TRBJ1-4, is NAGVMQNPRHLVRRRGQEARLRCSPMKGHSHVYWYRQLPEEGLKFMVYLQKENIIDESGMPKERFSAEFPKEGPSILRIQQVVRGDSAAYFCASQRQQGTNEKLFFGSGTQLSVL.

DNA for the CDR3: TGTGCCAGCAGCCAAGGGGACGGGACAGTCAACACTGAAGCTTTCTTT. This encodes CASSQGDGTVNTEAFF. This chain links TRBV4-2 with TRBJ1-1, with 7 bases that match TRBD1. The CDR3 length is 16 residues. The junction had 7 bases not matched to a gene; V was cut back by 1 base and J by 2 bases. Germline V CDR1 and CDR2: LGHNA, YNFKEQ.

As for this clonotype: The junction shows a germline mismatch at one end, possibly a read error. V is TRBV7-9 and J is TRBJ2-1; no clear D gene. CDR3 length: 15 residues. The germline V gene has CDR1 SEHNR and CDR2 FQNEAQ (reference sequence). DNA for the CDR3: TGTGCCTGCAGCTTAGAGTCTAGTGGCTACAATGAGCAGTTCTTC. Residues: CACSLESSGYNEQFF.

The chain has TRBV11-2 and TRBJ2-1, with 11 positions matching TRBD1. The V and J ends lost 4 bases and 8 bases, in that order; junction bases with no gene match: 7. Germline CDR1 SGHAT, CDR2 FQNNGV. The CDR3 contains 15 residues. The CDR3 protein is CASSSAGTGGYEQFF. CDR3 nucleotides: TGTGCCAGCAGCTCCGCCGGGACAGGGGGGTATGAGCAGTTCTTC.

The chain joins TRBV14 to TRBJ2-1, with 7 nucleotides matching TRBD2. This CDR3 region has 15 residues. Germline CDR1 is SGHDN and CDR2 is FVKESK. V shed 0 bases, J shed 7 bases, and the junction held 6 bases outside the gene matches. The CDR3 sequence: CASSQEGGPGNEQFF. The DNA of the CDR3 is TGTGCCAGCAGCCAAGAGGGAGGGCCTGGGAATGAGCAGTTCTTC.

This clonotype was counted between two and nine times. V usage is TRBV11-1 and J usage is TRBJ2-7; D is possibly TRBD2 (5 bases). Germline V gives CDR1 SGHAT, CDR2 FQDESV (reference sequence). Trimming stripped 6 bases from V and 0 bases from J, with 12 bases between. The CDR3 consists of 14 residues. The CDR3 sequence: CASSHVGSSYEQYF. The CDR3 nucleotides read TGTGCCAGCAGTCACGTGGGGAGCTCCTACGAGCAGTACTTC.

The count of this clonotype is one. A much larger clone differs by one base, so this may be a read error. The rearrangement uses TRBV10-3 and TRBJ2-5; D gene uncertain. Per the germline V gene, CDR1 is ENHRY and CDR2 is SYGVKD. The CDR3 is 13 amino acids. Trimming removed 0 bases at V and 5 bases at J, with 7 bases between. This CDR3 is CAISESPDETQYF. Here the CDR3 DNA reads TGTGCCATCAGTGAGTCTCCAGATGAGACCCAGTACTTC.

The chain links TRBV3-1 to TRBJ2-5; maybe TRBD2 (5 bases). V was trimmed by 3 bases and J by 4 bases, leaving 12 bases between them. This CDR3 is built from 14 residues. Germline loops: CDR1 LGHDT, CDR2 YNNKEL (reference sequence). This CDR3 is CASSQSGGGETQYF. Here the CDR3 DNA reads TGTGCCAGCAGCCAGTCCGGCGGAGGAGAGACCCAGTACTTC.

This clonotype was counted between two and nine times. The chain combines TRBV6-1 with TRBJ1-1, with unresolved D. Trimming left V 6 bases short and J 1 base short, with 6 bases between. The CDR3 loop spans 12 amino acids. The germline V gene has CDR1 MNHNS and CDR2 SASEGT. CDR3 protein: CASRPANTEAFF. In DNA, the CDR3 is TGTGCCAGCAGACCAGCGAACACTGAAGCTTTCTTT.

The rearrangement joins TRBV29-1 to TRBJ1-2; tentatively, D is TRBD1 (6 bases). The germline gives CDR1 SQVTM, CDR2 ANQGSEA. Trimming removed 5 bases at V and 6 bases at J, with 10 bases between. The CDR3 sequence is 11 residues long. CDR3 in amino acids: CSVQGSDGYTF. The CDR3 nucleotides read TGCAGCGTTCAGGGGTCGGATGGCTACACCTTC.

This clonotype was counted only a few times. The chain is built from TRBV20-1 and TRBJ2-1; 9 nucleotides align to TRBD2. With 0 bases clipped from V and 7 bases from J, the junction kept 7 bases outside the gene matches. The CDR3 totals 15 residues. The germline V gene has CDR1 DFQATT and CDR2 SNEGSKA (reference sequence). DNA of the CDR3: TGCAGTGCTAGAGATTTCCTAGCGGGATTTAATGAGCAGTTCTTC. Amino acid sequence: CSARDFLAGFNEQFF.

This chain joins TRBV5-6 and TRBJ2-1; a possible D gene is TRBD2 (6 bases). The germline V gene encodes CDR1 SGHDT and CDR2 YYEEEE. The CDR3 consists of 15 residues. Trimming took off 2 bases at V and 4 bases at J, with 13 bases between the two ends. The CDR3 spells CASSFPGAGYNEQFF. CDR3 nucleotide sequence: TGTGCCAGCAGCTTCCCGGGAGCCGGGTACAATGAGCAGTTCTTC.

This clonotype was counted only a few times. The chain has TRBV4-1 and TRBJ2-7; 7 nucleotides align to TRBD1. Germline V gene sequence: CDR1 MGHRA, CDR2 YSYEKL. The length of the CDR3 is 13 residues. Trimming took 8 bases from V and 4 from J; bases not matched to a gene: 8. CDR3: CASASDRDYEQYF. CDR3 sequence (DNA): TGCGCCAGCGCCTCAGACAGGGATTACGAGCAGTACTTC.

The DNA of the CDR3 is TGCAGTGCTAGCAGGCAGGGGACCTACAATGAGCAGTTCTTC. Amino acid sequence: CSASRQGTYNEQFF. J is TRBJ2-1 and V is TRBV20-1, with D tentatively TRBD1 (6 bases). V was shortened by 3 bases and J by 2 bases, with 11 bases between the two germline ends. The germline gives CDR1 DFQATT, CDR2 SNEGSKA (reference sequence). The CDR3 runs 14 residues.

In this sample, this clonotype turned up once. This rearrangement joins TRBV20-1 to TRBJ2-4; D is unclear. CDR1 is DFQATT and CDR2 is SNEGSKA in the germline V gene (reference sequence). The ends were cut back, 4 bases at V and 0 bases at J, with 19 bases in the middle. CDR3 length: 17 residues. The CDR3 nucleotides are TGCAGTGCTATGGGATATTTGGCCCCGGTAGCCAAAAACATTCAGTACTTC. Translation gives CSAMGYLAPVAKNIQYF.

In this sample, this clonotype turned up a few times. The chain couples TRBV6-5 to TRBJ1-1; possibly TRBD1 for D (5 bases). The CDR3 runs to 16 residues. The germline gives CDR1 MNHEY, CDR2 SVGAGI. V was trimmed by 2 bases and J by 1 base, leaving 14 bases between them. The CDR3 DNA reads as TGTGCCAGCAGTTACACGGGACCCACACGGAACACTGAAGCTTTCTTT. Amino acid sequence: CASSYTGPTRNTEAFF.

This chain uses TRBV5-1 with TRBJ1-2, with 7 bases that match TRBD1. With V trimmed by 3 bases and J by 3 bases, 8 bases remained unmatched. This CDR3 is built from 15 residues. Germline V CDR1 and CDR2: SGHRS, YFSETQ. The CDR3 loop is CASSWEDRFYYGYTF. The CDR3 nucleotides read TGCGCCAGCAGCTGGGAGGACAGGTTTTACTATGGCTACACCTTC.